Here is one T cell receptor beta chain with its context. Its antigen remains unknown. The CDR3 covers 14 residues. Germline lookup yields CDR1 WNHNN and CDR2 SYGVQD (reference sequence). The germline V and J ends were trimmed by 0 bases and 5 bases, with 9 bases remaining between them. This sample is drawn from a study of PD-1 blockade in mismatch repair-deficient tumors. The protocol was immunoSEQ multiplex PCR, while the TCRdb copy is restricted to in-frame clones and leaves out a portion. The sample yields 85,000 to 130,000 clones, about 79% seen once. Study-level findings and limits: Tumor-resident clones, often absent from pretreatment blood, expanded after pembrolizumab and then contracted.

Sequences were derived from peripheral blood, sampled less than 37 weeks after starting pembrolizumab. The rearrangement joins TRBV10-1 to TRBJ2-3, with a tentative D call TRBD2 (5 bases). The sequence came from an adult with mismatch repair-deficient cancer. CDR3 residues: CASSESSGLDTQYF. Written as DNA, the CDR3 is TGCGCCAGCAGTGAGTCGTCGGGGTTAGATACGCAGTATTTT.